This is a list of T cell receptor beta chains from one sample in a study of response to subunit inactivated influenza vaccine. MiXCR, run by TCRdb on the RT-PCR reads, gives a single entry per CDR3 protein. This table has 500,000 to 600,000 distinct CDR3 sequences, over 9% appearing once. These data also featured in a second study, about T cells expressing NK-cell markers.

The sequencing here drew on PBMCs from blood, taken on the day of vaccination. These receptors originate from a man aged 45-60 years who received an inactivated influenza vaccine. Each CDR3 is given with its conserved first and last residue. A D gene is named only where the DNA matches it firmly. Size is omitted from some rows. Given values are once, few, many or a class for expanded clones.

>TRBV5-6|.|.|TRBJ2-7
TGTGCCAGCAGCACTAAGGGGATACCCTGGGTCGAGCAGTACTTC
CASSTKGIPWVEQYF
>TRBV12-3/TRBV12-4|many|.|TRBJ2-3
TGTGCCAGCAGTTTAGGACACCACACAGATACGCAGTATTTT
CASSLGHHTDTQYF
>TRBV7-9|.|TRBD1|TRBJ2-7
TGTGCCAGCAGCTTCCGGGACAGGACCTACGAGCAGTACTTC
CASSFRDRTYEQYF
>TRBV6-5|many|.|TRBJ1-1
TGTGCCAGCAGTTACTCAGACAAGGGGAACACTGAAGCTTTCTTT
CASSYSDKGNTEAFF
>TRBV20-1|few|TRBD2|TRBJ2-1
TGCAGTGCTAGAGATGGGGCGGGAGGGCCCAATGAGCAGTTCTTC
CSARDGAGGPNEQFF
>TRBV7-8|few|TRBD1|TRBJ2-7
TGTGCCAGCAGCTCCCTTTGGCAGGGGGACTCCTACGAGCAGTACTTC
CASSSLWQGDSYEQYF
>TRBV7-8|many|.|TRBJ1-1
TGTGCCAGCAGCTTAGATCTGGGCGTTGAAGCTTTCTTT
CASSLDLGVEAFF
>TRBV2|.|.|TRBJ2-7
TGTGCCAGCAACCCCCGGACAGCCACCTACGAGCAGTACTTC
CASNPRTATYEQYF
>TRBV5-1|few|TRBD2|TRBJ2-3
TGCGCCAGCAGCTCATTTAGCGGGGATGGAGATACGCAGTATTTT
CASSSFSGDGDTQYF
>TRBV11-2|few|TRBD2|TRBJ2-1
TGTGCCAGCAGCTCCCAGCGGGGGAAATTCCCCAATGAGCAGTTCTTC
CASSSQRGKFPNEQFF
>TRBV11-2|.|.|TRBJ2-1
TGTGCCAGCAGCTCACCGGGACGGAACAATGAGCAGTTCTTC
CASSSPGRNNEQFF
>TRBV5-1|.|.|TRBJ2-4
TGCGCCAGCAGCTTGGGGGACGGTCTAGCCAAAAACATTCAGTACTTC
CASSLGDGLAKNIQYF
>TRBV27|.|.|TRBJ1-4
TGTGCCAGCAGCGATTATGGCCGTAAGGGTAATGAAAAACTGTTTTTT
CASSDYGRKGNEKLFF
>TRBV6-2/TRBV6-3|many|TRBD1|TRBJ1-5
TGTGCCAGCAGGGACAGGAGCAATCAGCCCCAGCATTTT
CASRDRSNQPQHF
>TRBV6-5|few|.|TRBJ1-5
TGTGCCAGCAGTTACTCGAGGGGGAGGAATCAGCCCCAGCATTTT
CASSYSRGRNQPQHF
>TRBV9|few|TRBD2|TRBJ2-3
TGTGCCAGCAGCGTAGCACTAGCGGGGATCATAGATACGCAGTATTTT
CASSVALAGIIDTQYF
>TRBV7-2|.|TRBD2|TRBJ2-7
TGTGCCAGCAGCTTTAGCGGGAGGGAGAATCAAGGGTACTTC
CASSFSGRENQGYF
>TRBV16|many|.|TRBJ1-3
TGTGCCAGCAGCCAAATGGGAACTTCTGGAAACACCATATATTTT
CASSQMGTSGNTIYF
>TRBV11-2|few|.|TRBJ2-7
TGTGCCAGCAGCAAAGGTCGGGCCTACGAGCAGTACTTC
CASSKGRAYEQYF
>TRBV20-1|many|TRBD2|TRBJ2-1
TGCAGTGCTCGCGGGAGGGCTTACAATGAGCAGTTCTTC
CSARGRAYNEQFF
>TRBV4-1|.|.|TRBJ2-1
TGCGCCAGCAGCCAAGGAGGGCTGATCGACAATGAGCAGTTCTTC
CASSQGGLIDNEQFF
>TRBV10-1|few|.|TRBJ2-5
TGCGCCAGCAGTGGGATATCCAAAGAGACCCAGTACTTC
CASSGISKETQYF
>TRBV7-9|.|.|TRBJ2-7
TGTGCCAGCAGCTTAACGTTCGAGAATTACGAGCAGTACTTC
CASSLTFENYEQYF
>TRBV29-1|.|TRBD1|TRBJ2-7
TGCAGCGTTGAAAGCCAGTCCAGGGGGCCGCAGTACTTC
CSVESQSRGPQYF
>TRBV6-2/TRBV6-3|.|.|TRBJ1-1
TGTGCCAGCAGTCCTACAGGGTCCTCTATGAACACTGAAGCTTTCTTT
CASSPTGSSMNTEAFF
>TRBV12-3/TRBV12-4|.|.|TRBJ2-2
TGTGCCAGCAGTTTAGCGGGGGGGCTATCCGGGGAGCTGTTTTTT
CASSLAGGLSGELFF
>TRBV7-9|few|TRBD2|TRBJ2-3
TGTGCCAGCAGCGAGACTAGCGGGGGCCCAGATACGCAGTATTTT
CASSETSGGPDTQYF
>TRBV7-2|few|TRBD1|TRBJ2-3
TGTGCCAGCAGCATACAGGGGGCCGATACGCAGTATTTT
CASSIQGADTQYF
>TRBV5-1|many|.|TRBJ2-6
TGCGCCAGCAGCTTAACCGGGACTGGGGCCAACGTCCTGACTTTC
CASSLTGTGANVLTF
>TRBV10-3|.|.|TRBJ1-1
TGTGCCATCAGGGCGGCCCGTGACACTGAAGCTTTCTTT
CAIRAARDTEAFF
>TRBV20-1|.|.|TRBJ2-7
TGCAGTGCCCAGAGGGAGAACGGGTACGAGCAGTACTTC
CSAQRENGYEQYF
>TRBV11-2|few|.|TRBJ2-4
TGTGCCAGCAGCTTATCTCAGGGTTCGGCCAAAAACATTCAGTACTTC
CASSLSQGSAKNIQYF
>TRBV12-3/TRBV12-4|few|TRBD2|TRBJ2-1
TGTGCCAGCACGCACGGGACTAGCGGGAGCCGCAGCGAGCAGTTCTTC
CASTHGTSGSRSEQFF
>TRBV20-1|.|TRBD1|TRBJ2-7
TGCAGTGCGAGGACAGGGTGGGTCGAGCAGTACTTC
CSARTGWVEQYF
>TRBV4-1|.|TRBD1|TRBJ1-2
TGCGCCAGCAGCCCGGTGGGTCGGGAACAGGGGAATGGCTACACCTTC
CASSPVGREQGNGYTF
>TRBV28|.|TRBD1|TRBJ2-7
TGTGCCAGCAGGCAGGGGGTCTACGAGCAGTACTTC
CASRQGVYEQYF
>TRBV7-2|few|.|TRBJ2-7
TGTGCCAGCAGCGGACTTGGGGCAGGGAGACTATACGAGCAGTACTTC
CASSGLGAGRLYEQYF
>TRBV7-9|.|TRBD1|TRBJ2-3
TGTGCCAGCAGCCCGGGACAGGGGGAGAGCACAGATACGCAGTATTTT
CASSPGQGESTDTQYF
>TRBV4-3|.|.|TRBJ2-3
TGCGCCAGCAGCCAAGATCCCAGCGAAACAGATACGCAGTATTTT
CASSQDPSETDTQYF
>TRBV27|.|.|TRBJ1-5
TGTGCCAGCAGTTCACAGGACACGGGCAATCAGCCCCAGCATTTT
CASSSQDTGNQPQHF
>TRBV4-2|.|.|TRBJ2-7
TGTGCCAGCAGCCCGGATGGACTGCCCGGTGCCTACGAGCAGTACTTC
CASSPDGLPGAYEQYF
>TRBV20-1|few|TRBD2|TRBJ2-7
TGCAGTGCTAGAGATTTCTCGGGGGGGGCCTCCGAGCAGTACTTC
CSARDFSGGASEQYF
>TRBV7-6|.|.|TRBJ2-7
TGTGCCAGCAGCGATCACGGGACACCCTACGAGCAGTACTTC
CASSDHGTPYEQYF